The 13 T cell receptor beta chains reported below all come from one sample, sequenced in a study of blood T cell repertoires in COVID-19. Using immunoSEQ multiplex PCR, the repertoire was profiled, and TCRdb retains in-frame clones only, with some absent. The data hold over 150,000 clones, with roughly four fifths observed a single time. The material sequenced was peripheral blood. Receptors originate from an elderly man with acute or convalescent COVID-19.

V usage is TRBV18 and J usage is TRBJ2-7; D might be TRBD2 (6 bases). With 2 bases removed from V and 2 bases from J, the gap between germline ends came to 13 bases. Germline V gene lookup returns CDR1 KGHSH and CDR2 LQKENI. The CDR3 loop spans 15 amino acids. CDR3 region: CASSPGGSLAYEQYF. The CDR3 DNA follows: TGTGCCAGCTCACCAGGAGGGTCGCTCGCCTACGAGCAGTACTTC.

This clone has only one observation. The chain is built from TRBV7-8 and TRBJ2-5; either TRBD1 or TRBD2 may fit D (5 bases each). CDR1 is SGHVS, CDR2 FQNEAQ, per germline. V lost 5 bases and J lost 7, with 17 bases in between. CDR3 size: 14 residues. The CDR3 region has the DNA TGTGCCAGCAGCCGAGCGGTACAGGAAGGGACCCAGTACTTC. Protein: CASSRAVQEGTQYF.

This rearrangement joins TRBV6-5 to TRBJ1-2, with 8 bases identical to TRBD1. This CDR3 spans 15 amino acids. The germline gives CDR1 MNHEY, CDR2 SVGAGI. V gave up 6 bases and J gave up 4 bases; unmatched junction bases: 10. The CDR3 nucleotides read TGTGCCAGCAGAACACAGGGGGATCGAGGCTATGGCTACACCTTC. Protein: CASRTQGDRGYGYTF.

The V gene is TRBV19, the J gene TRBJ2-1, with D possibly matching TRBD2 (5 bases). The germline V gene has CDR1 LNHDA and CDR2 SQIVND (reference sequence). V shed 5 bases and J shed 10 bases, with 12 bases lying between them. The CDR3 runs to 12 residues. The CDR3, as DNA: TGTGCCAGTAGTCTCTGGACGGGAGAGCAGTTCTTC. Its protein is CASSLWTGEQFF.

This clone was picked up many times. The rearrangement links TRBV29-1 to TRBJ2-2; 8 bases are shared with TRBD2. The germline gives CDR1 SQVTM, CDR2 ANQGSEA. The CDR3 has 14 residues. V gave up 6 bases and J gave up 5 bases; unmatched junction bases: 8. The CDR3, as DNA: TGCAGCGTACGCAGCGGGGGCGGGACCGGGGAGCTGTTTTTT. Its translation is CSVRSGGGTGELFF.

The V gene is TRBV6-5, the J gene TRBJ1-6; weak D call: TRBD1 (5 bases). Trimming removed 7 bases at V and 0 bases at J, with 10 bases between. CDR3 length equals 15 residues. In germline, CDR1 is MNHEY, CDR2 SVGAGI. In DNA form, the CDR3 reads TGTGCCAGCACAAGACAGAGCTCCTATAATTCACCCCTCCACTTT. The encoded protein is CASTRQSSYNSPLHF.

The V gene is TRBV12-3 or TRBV12-4, the J gene TRBJ1-1; D is uncertain. The CDR3 totals 12 residues. Trimming shortened V by 5 bases and J by 6 bases, and 10 bases separated the two germline ends. The CDR3 region is CASSTGIAEAFF. CDR3 in DNA: TGTGCCAGCAGTACCGGGATAGCTGAAGCTTTCTTT.

A few counts support this clone. CDR3 DNA: TGTGCCAGCAGCTGGGACAGGGGGCGAACCGGGGAGCTGTTTTTT. This sequence encodes CASSWDRGRTGELFF. The rearrangement links TRBV7-2 to TRBJ2-2; TRBD1 agrees at 12 bases. The J segment lost 5 bases and the V segment lost 4 bases, leaving 2 bases of the junction unmatched. Germline CDR1 SGHTA, CDR2 FQGNSA. This CDR3 contains 15 residues.

This clone was recorded at least ten times. The chain combines TRBV19 with TRBJ1-1; 9 nucleotides agree with TRBD1. Germline trimming cut 10 bases from V and 1 base from J; bases unmatched to any gene: 4. The CDR3 consists of 13 residues. Germline CDR1 and CDR2: LNHDA and SQIVND (reference sequence). CDR3 nucleotide sequence: TGTGCCACCAACAGGGGGCGGAACACTGAAGCTTTCTTT. The encoded protein is CATNRGRNTEAFF.

The rearrangement links TRBV19 to TRBJ1-1; TRBD1 aligns across 7 bases. The CDR3 extends over 14 amino acids. From germline, CDR1 is LNHDA and CDR2 SQIVND (reference sequence). The V and J ends lost 7 bases and 0 bases, in that order; junction bases with no gene match: 5. The CDR3 sequence is CASTEGALNTEAFF. CDR3 nucleotides: TGTGCCAGTACCGAGGGGGCTTTGAACACTGAAGCTTTCTTT.

This rearrangement joins TRBV18 to TRBJ2-7; no firm D call. V lost 0 bases and J lost 8, with 14 bases in between. The CDR3 runs 14 residues. Germline V gives CDR1 KGHSH, CDR2 LQKENI. DNA for the CDR3: TGTGCCAGCTCACCACCTGGCCCATCGTACAAGCAGTACTTC. Residues: CASSPPGPSYKQYF.

The V and J genes are TRBV11-2 and TRBJ2-5, with 10 nucleotides matching TRBD1. V lost 5 bases to trimming and J lost 5 bases; unmatched junction nucleotides: 17. This CDR3 has 18 amino acids. Germline V CDR1 and CDR2: SGHAT, FQNNGV. CDR3 sequence: CASSPTGTGVSLEETQYF. The CDR3 nucleotides read TGTGCCAGCAGCCCCACCGGGACAGGGGTGAGTTTAGAGGAGACCCAGTACTTC.

This clone showed up just a few times. The chain carries TRBV10-3 and TRBJ1-1; D is ambiguous. The CDR3 consists of 11 residues. Germline V gives CDR1 ENHRY, CDR2 SYGVKD. V lost 10 bases, J lost 5 bases, and 11 bases lay in between. CDR3 protein: CATKRGTEAFF. In DNA form, the CDR3 reads TGTGCCACCAAGCGAGGGACTGAAGCTTTCTTT.